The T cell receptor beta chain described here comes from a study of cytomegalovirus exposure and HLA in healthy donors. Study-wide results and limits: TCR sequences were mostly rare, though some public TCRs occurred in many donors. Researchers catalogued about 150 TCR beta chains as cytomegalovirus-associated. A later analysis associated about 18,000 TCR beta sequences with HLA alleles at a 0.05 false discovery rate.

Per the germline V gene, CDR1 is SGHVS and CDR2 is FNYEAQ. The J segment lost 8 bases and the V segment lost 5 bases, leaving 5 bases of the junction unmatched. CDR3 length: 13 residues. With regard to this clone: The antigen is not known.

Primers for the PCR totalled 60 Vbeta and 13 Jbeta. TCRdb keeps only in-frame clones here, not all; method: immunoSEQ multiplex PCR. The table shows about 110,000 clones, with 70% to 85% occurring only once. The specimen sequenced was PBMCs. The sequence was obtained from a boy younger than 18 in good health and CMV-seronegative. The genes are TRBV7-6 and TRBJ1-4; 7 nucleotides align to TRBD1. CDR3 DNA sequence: TGTGCCAGCAGCCTCCGACAGGGAGAAAAACTGTTTTTT. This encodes CASSLRQGEKLFF.